Below, 5 T cell receptor beta chains from the same sample are listed, as sequenced in a study of sequential checkpoint blockade in melanoma. Treatment specified: randomized to nivolumab then ipilimumab (arm A) or the reverse (arm B). The table came from immunoSEQ multiplex PCR; TCRdb's copy has only in-frame clones and leaves some out. The sample lists 2,200 or so clones; roughly a quarter were seen once. Here the sequenced sample was tumor tissue (inferred from file names), taken from a patient given nivolumab and ipilimumab in sequence. These receptors were taken from a human donor with melanoma.

This clone was seen only a few times. This rearrangement joins TRBV28 to TRBJ1-1; perhaps TRBD1 as D (6 bases). The CDR3 totals 13 residues. The germline CDR1 and CDR2 sequences are MDHEN and SYDVKM. V lost 2 bases and J 6 bases, leaving 10 bases between the germline ends. The CDR3, as DNA: TGTGCCAGCAGTTTAGGTCAGGGGTCTGAAGCTTTCTTT. Translating gives CASSLGQGSEAFF.

This clone showed up just a few times. V and J are TRBV6-4 and TRBJ1-1, with TRBD1 as a possible D gene (6 bases). The V gene lost 10 bases and the J gene lost 5 bases, with 11 bases spanning the gap. Looked up from germline, CDR1 is MRHNA and CDR2 is SNTAGT. This CDR3 comprises 11 residues. DNA of the CDR3: TGTGCCATCAGCAGGGGAACTGAAGCTTTCTTT. This codes for CAISRGTEAFF.

This clone was seen only a few times. The DNA for the CDR3 is TGTGCCAGCAGTGTCTCAAGGTACTATGGCTACACCTTC. Amino acids: CASSVSRYYGYTF. This rearrangement joins TRBV6-8 to TRBJ1-2; D not resolved. The germline CDR1 and CDR2 sequences are MNHGY and SAAAGT. V shed 5 bases and J shed 3 bases, with 10 bases lying between them. The CDR3 has 13 amino acids.

This clone is large (0.1 to 1%) in the sample. This chain uses TRBV5-1 with TRBJ1-2, with 9 bases that match TRBD1. From germline, CDR1 is SGHRS and CDR2 YFSETQ. The V segment lost 1 base and the J segment 9 bases; nucleotides outside the gene matches: 13. The CDR3 length is 16 residues. This CDR3 is CASSLSGTGSFHSYTF. CDR3 nucleotide sequence: TGCGCCAGCAGCTTGTCCGGGACAGGGTCATTCCATAGCTACACCTTC. Full variable domain (missing parts from reference TRBV5-1 and TRBJ1-2): KAGVTQTPRYLIKTRGQQVTLSCSPISGHRSVSWYQQTPGQGLQFLFEYFSETQRNKGNFPGRFSGRQFSNSRSEMNVSTLELGDSALYLCASSLSGTGSFHSYTFGSGTRLTVV.

Many counts were recorded for this clone. V gene TRBV7-6 combines with J gene TRBJ1-2; 11 positions match TRBD1. The V segment lost 4 bases and the J segment 5 bases; nucleotides outside the gene matches: 6. Germline-derived CDR1 and CDR2 are SGHVS and FNYEAQ. There are 15 residues in the CDR3. The DNA of the CDR3 is TGTGCCAGCAGCTCGGACAGGGGGCAAGTATATGGCTACACCTTC. Translating it yields CASSSDRGQVYGYTF.